Presented here are 27 T cell receptor beta chains from one specimen sequenced in a study of OX40 agonist ivuxolimab in advanced cancers. Repertoires were generated with immunoSEQ multiplex PCR, while TCRdb's copy carries only in-frame clones and drops some. Here the sample spans 70,000 or so clones, roughly 84% being singletons. This specimen consisted of CD4+ or CD8+ T cells sorted from blood, obtained in a trial of the OX40 agonist ivuxolimab. The source is an adult with an advanced solid tumor such as melanoma, head and neck, liver or kidney cancer.

The chain is built from TRBV14 and TRBJ1-1; D is possibly TRBD1 (6 bases). CDR1 and CDR2 (germline): SGHDN, FVKESK. This CDR3 has 15 amino acids. V was cut by 0 bases and J by 9 bases, with 17 bases left in between. The CDR3 sequence: CASSQDLNRAPKAFF. The CDR3 coding sequence is TGTGCCAGCAGCCAAGACTTGAACAGGGCTCCGAAAGCTTTCTTT.

The chain carries TRBV5-1 and TRBJ1-1; D remains unclear. Germline V CDR1 and CDR2: SGHRS, YFSETQ. The CDR3 has 13 residues. The germline V and J ends were trimmed by 9 bases and 2 bases, with 14 bases remaining between them. CDR3 nucleotides: TGCGCCACCAGGTCCAACTCCAACACTGAAGCTTTCTTT. Its translation is CATRSNSNTEAFF.

This clone was counted a single time. Other DNA sequences in the same sample also yield this CDR3. The chain uses TRBV5-1 and TRBJ2-1, with D hard to call. V lost 0 bases and J lost 3, with 4 bases in between. The CDR3 spans 13 residues. CDR1 and CDR2 from the germline V gene are SGHRS and YFSETQ. The CDR3 nucleotides are TGCGCCAGCAGCTTGGCTAGCTACAATGAGCAGTTCTTC. Encoded protein: CASSLASYNEQFF. The full variable domain, its missing parts supplied by reference TRBV5-1 and TRBJ2-1, is KAGVTQTPRYLIKTRGQQVTLSCSPISGHRSVSWYQQTPGQGLQFLFEYFSETQRNKGNFPGRFSGRQFSNSRSEMNVSTLELGDSALYLCASSLASYNEQFFGPGTRLTVL.

The chain employs TRBV5-4 and TRBJ2-7, with D hard to call. Per the germline V gene, CDR1 is SGHNT and CDR2 is YYREEE (reference sequence). Deletions cut 3 bases from V and 1 base from J, with 11 bases between. The CDR3 is 14 residues long. Here the CDR3 DNA reads TGTGCCAGCAGCTCCCCCAGTAGTTCCTACGAGCAGTACTTC. Its translation: CASSSPSSSYEQYF.

This chain joins TRBV7-2 and TRBJ2-5, with 7 bases matching TRBD1. The germline V gene encodes CDR1 SGHTA and CDR2 FQGNSA. V was clipped by 3 bases and J by 6 bases; unmatched bases: 10. The CDR3 spans 15 residues. The CDR3 coding sequence is TGTGCCAGCAGCTTGGAGACAGGGTGGATCAAGACCCAGTACTTC. Its translation is CASSLETGWIKTQYF.

Only one count was recorded for this clone. V usage is TRBV2 and J usage is TRBJ2-2, with D perhaps TRBD1 (6 bases). The germline gives CDR1 SNHLY, CDR2 FYNNEI. This CDR3 region has 13 residues. V shed 6 bases and J shed 4 bases, with 9 bases lying between them. The CDR3 loop is CASSQGPTGELFF. In nucleotides, the CDR3 is TGTGCCAGCAGCCAGGGGCCCACCGGGGAGCTGTTTTTT.

V usage is TRBV19 and J usage is TRBJ1-1; D uncertain. The CDR3 covers 14 residues. With 4 bases removed from V and 1 base from J, the gap between germline ends came to 10 bases. In germline, CDR1 is LNHDA, CDR2 SQIVND (reference sequence). CDR3 sequence (DNA): TGTGCCAGTAGTACCCAAACAGAGAACACTGAAGCTTTCTTT. It encodes CASSTQTENTEAFF.

This clone was counted a single time. This chain connects TRBV21-1 to TRBJ1-5. TRBV21-1 constitutes a pseudogene. This CDR3 comprises 16 residues. CDR3 sequence: CASSSHSGHSNQPQHF. The CDR3 DNA sequence: TGTGCCAGCAGCTCACATTCCGGGCATAGCAATCAGCCCCAGCATTTT.

The rearrangement links TRBV5-1 to TRBJ2-1; 9 bases fit TRBD1. The germline CDR1 and CDR2 sequences are SGHRS and YFSETQ. V lost 0 bases to trimming and J lost 8 bases; unmatched junction nucleotides: 6. There are 15 residues in the CDR3. CDR3 in DNA: TGCGCCAGCAGCTTGGGGGACAGGGAGTTGGATGAGCAGTTCTTC. Translation: CASSLGDRELDEQFF.

This clone occurred a few times. The chain combines TRBV4-1 with TRBJ2-1; the match to TRBD2 covers 10 bases. Germline CDR1 MGHRA, CDR2 YSYEKL. Trimming at V came to 1 base and at J to 8 bases, leaving 8 bases not matched to a gene. This CDR3 is built from 16 residues. The CDR3 is CASSQVGAGGHYEQFF. Here the CDR3 DNA reads TGCGCCAGCAGCCAAGTTGGAGCGGGGGGGCATTATGAGCAGTTCTTC.

V usage is TRBV11-2 and J usage is TRBJ2-3, with D possibly being TRBD1 (6 bases). The V gene lost 5 bases and the J gene lost 9 bases, with 15 bases spanning the gap. This CDR3 contains 13 residues. Germline CDR1 and CDR2: SGHAT and FQNNGV. The CDR3 spells CASSPNQGNTQYF. The DNA of the CDR3 is TGTGCCAGCAGCCCAAATCAGGGGAACACGCAGTATTTT.

The chain uses TRBV27 and TRBJ2-2, with 10 bases lining up with TRBD2. From germline, CDR1 is MNHEY and CDR2 SMNVEV (reference sequence). The CDR3 loop spans 14 amino acids. J gave up 6 bases and V 2 bases, and 0 bases lay outside the gene matches. The CDR3 region has the DNA TGTGCCAGCAGTTTAGGACTAGCGGCCGGGGAGCTGTTTTTT. Protein product: CASSLGLAAGELFF.

This clone was counted between two and nine times. The rearrangement joins TRBV18 to TRBJ1-1; D is unresolved. Trimming took 2 bases from V and 9 from J, leaving 10 bases between them. Germline-derived CDR1 and CDR2 are KGHSH and LQKENI. The CDR3 runs to 12 residues. The chain's CDR3 is CASSPGRGQAFF. CDR3 coding DNA: TGTGCCAGCTCACCAGGGAGAGGGCAAGCTTTCTTT.

The rearrangement joins TRBV10-1 to TRBJ2-7, with unresolved D. Germline CDR1 is WNHNN and CDR2 is SYGVQD (reference sequence). This CDR3 has 13 amino acids. V lost 6 bases to trimming and J lost 2 bases, with 11 bases between them. CDR3 coding DNA: TGCGCCAGCAGCCCCCAGTCGGCCTACGAGCAGTACTTC. Translating it yields CASSPQSAYEQYF.

The rearrangement uses TRBV25-1 and TRBJ1-6; TRBD1 aligns across 7 bases. V trimming: 3 bases; J trimming: 6 bases; junction bases outside the gene matches: 8. The CDR3 has 16 residues. Germline lookup yields CDR1 MGHDK and CDR2 SYGVNS. This CDR3 reads CASSEPRQGGNSPLHF. CDR3 coding DNA: TGTGCCAGCAGTGAGCCCCGACAGGGAGGTAATTCACCCCTCCACTTT.

The V gene is TRBV7-3, the J gene TRBJ1-6; perhaps TRBD1 as D (6 bases). Trimming left V 2 bases short and J 7 bases short, with 12 bases between. CDR1 SGHTA and CDR2 FQGTGA come from the germline V gene. The CDR3 runs 15 residues. CDR3 region: CASSLEGGRNSPLHF. Here the CDR3 DNA reads TGTGCCAGCAGCTTAGAGGGGGGGCGGAATTCACCCCTCCACTTT.

The CDR3 DNA reads TGTGCCAGCTCACCACTCCGTAGCGGGGGACGGGAGACCCAGTACTTC. Amino acid sequence: CASSPLRSGGRETQYF. The chain employs TRBV18 and TRBJ2-5; 9 nucleotides align to TRBD2. CDR3 length: 16 amino acids. Losses at the gene ends were 1 base for V and 5 bases for J; bases not matched to a gene: 8. Germline CDR1 and CDR2: KGHSH and LQKENI.

V and J are TRBV19 and TRBJ2-2; D not certain. Germline V gene lookup returns CDR1 LNHDA and CDR2 SQIVND (reference sequence). Trimming left V 3 bases short and J 9 bases short, with 14 bases between. CDR3 length: 14 amino acids. The CDR3 sequence is CASSIATTTRELFF. CDR3 in DNA: TGTGCCAGTAGTATTGCTACCACGACAAGGGAGCTGTTTTTT.

The chain couples TRBV11-3 to TRBJ2-2; 7 bases are a match to TRBD1. CDR3 length equals 16 residues. The germline CDR1 and CDR2 sequences are SGHNT and YENEEA. V dropped 5 bases and J dropped 0; count of bases not matched to a gene: 6. The CDR3 bases are TGTGCCAGCAGCCGAATCGGGACAGCGAACACCGGGGAGCTGTTTTTT. Amino acid sequence: CASSRIGTANTGELFF.

The rearrangement joins TRBV5-8 to TRBJ2-5, with D possibly TRBD1 on 5 matching bases. The V end lost 0 bases, the J end lost 4 bases, and 13 bases lay between the germline ends. Germline V gene sequence: CDR1 SGHTS, CDR2 YDEGEE. The CDR3 contains 15 residues. The CDR3 region has the DNA TGTGCCAGCAGCTTGGATGGCAGGGTAGGAGAGACCCAGTACTTC. Protein sequence: CASSLDGRVGETQYF.

V usage is TRBV19 and J usage is TRBJ2-1, with TRBD1 matching 10 bases. Germline values: CDR1 LNHDA, CDR2 SQIVND (reference sequence). Trimming took 4 bases from V and 12 from J; bases not matched to a gene: 6. The CDR3 consists of 13 residues. DNA of the CDR3: TGTGCCAGTAGTAGTTGGACAGGGGGGGTGCAGTTCTTC. Its protein is CASSSWTGGVQFF.

As to this clone: The limits of the CDR3 on the DNA are not certain, so only TCRdb's listed CDR3 is given. The chain couples TRBV21-1 to TRBJ2-6; the D call TRBD1 from the table was never checked on the DNA. TRBV21-1 is flagged as a pseudogene. The CDR3 extends over 16 residues, inclusive of both ends. CDR3 residues: CASSKRWASGANVLTF.

The gene calls are TRBV5-8 and TRBJ1-5; tentatively, D is TRBD1 (5 bases). The CDR3 is made up of 15 amino acids. V lost 4 bases to trimming and J lost 6 bases, with 17 bases between them. Germline V lookup: CDR1 SGHTS, CDR2 YDEGEE. The CDR3 here is CASSPESGVGQPQHF. The CDR3 DNA reads TGTGCCAGCAGCCCAGAATCGGGGGTAGGTCAGCCCCAGCATTTT.

This chain joins TRBV5-5 and TRBJ2-1; D might be TRBD1 (5 bases). Germline V CDR1 and CDR2: SGHKS, YYEKEE (reference sequence). Trimming left V 1 base short and J 4 bases short, with 6 bases between. CDR3 length: 13 amino acids. The CDR3 sequence: CASSLQGYNEQFF. CDR3 nucleotides: TGTGCCAGCAGCTTGCAGGGATACAATGAGCAGTTCTTC.

The gene calls are TRBV14 and TRBJ1-2; unclear D gene. Trimming removed 1 base from V and 3 bases from J, with 9 bases in between. This CDR3 has 14 residues. Germline CDR1 and CDR2: SGHDN and FVKESK. The CDR3: CASSQVASYYGYTF. Written as DNA, the CDR3 is TGTGCCAGCAGCCAAGTGGCCAGTTACTATGGCTACACCTTC.

About this clone itself: One end of the junction does not line up with germline, which may come from a read error. The gene calls are TRBV7-2 and TRBJ2-2, with D tentatively TRBD2 (6 bases). CDR1 and CDR2 (germline): SGHTA, FQGNSA. The CDR3 covers 13 residues. The CDR3 nucleotides are TGTGCCAGCAGTCGGGGGAACTCCGGGGAGCTGTTTTTT. Translated: CASSRGNSGELFF.

This chain connects TRBV4-3 to TRBJ2-2; 7 bases align to TRBD1. The V and J ends lost 4 bases and 1 base, in that order; junction bases with no gene match: 12. This CDR3 has 18 amino acids. The germline V gene has CDR1 LGHNA and CDR2 YSLEER. The CDR3 here is CASSPYHPQGENTGELFF. Here the CDR3 DNA reads TGCGCCAGCAGCCCATACCACCCCCAGGGGGAGAACACCGGGGAGCTGTTTTTT.